The sequence of this T cell receptor beta chain was determined in a study of sequential checkpoint blockade in melanoma. Study-wide context: Arm A got nivolumab then ipilimumab; arm B the reverse, 1:1. Maintenance nivolumab came after either treatment sequence.

The sample holds a few counts of this clone. Germline CDR1 and CDR2: SEHNR and FQNEAQ (reference sequence). V lost 1 base to trimming and J lost 2 bases; unmatched junction nucleotides: 3. The CDR3 consists of 15 residues. The treatment: randomized to nivolumab then ipilimumab (arm A) or the reverse (arm B). None of the patients previously received DNA-damaging chemotherapy. Sorted cells were live CD3+CD8+, lacking CD19 and CD56, from PBMCs. Produced via immunoSEQ multiplex PCR; TCRdb's table is partial and in-frame only. The sample lists some 10,000 clones; approximately 81% were seen once. The sample in question was CD8+ T cells sorted from blood (inferred from file names), obtained from a patient given nivolumab and ipilimumab in sequence. The TCR comes from a human donor with melanoma. The chain has TRBV7-9 and TRBJ2-7; 9 bases are a match to TRBD2. DNA of the CDR3: TGTGCCAGCAGCTTAGTGCCTAGCGGGGCCTACGAGCAGTACTTC. Amino acid sequence: CASSLVPSGAYEQYF.